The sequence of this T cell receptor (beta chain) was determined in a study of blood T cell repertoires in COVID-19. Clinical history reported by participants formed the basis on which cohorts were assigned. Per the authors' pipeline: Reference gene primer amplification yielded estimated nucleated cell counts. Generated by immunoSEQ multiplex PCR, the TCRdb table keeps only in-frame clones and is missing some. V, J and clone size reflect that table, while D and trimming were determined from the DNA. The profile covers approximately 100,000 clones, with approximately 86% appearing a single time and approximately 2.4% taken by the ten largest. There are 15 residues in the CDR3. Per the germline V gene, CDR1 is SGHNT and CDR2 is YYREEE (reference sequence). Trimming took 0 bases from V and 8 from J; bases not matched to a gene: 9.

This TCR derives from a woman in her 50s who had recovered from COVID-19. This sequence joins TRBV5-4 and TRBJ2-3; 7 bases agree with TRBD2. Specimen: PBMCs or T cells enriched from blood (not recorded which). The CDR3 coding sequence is TGTGCCAGCAGCTTGGGTGCGGGGGAACACCTTACGCAGTATTTT. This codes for CASSLGAGEHLTQYF.